This T cell receptor beta chain was documented in a study of CD8+ T cells in alopecia areata. Germline CDR1 SNHLY, CDR2 FYNNEI. Trimming removed 7 bases at V and 7 bases at J, with 22 bases between. This CDR3 comprises 15 residues. As to treatment: oral pan-JAK inhibitor, 5-10 mg twice daily. CD4+ and CD8+ T cells were sorted from PBMCs stained for CD3, CD4 and CD8. To note about this clone: As yet, its antigen is unknown.

RNA was isolated and reverse transcribed to cDNA, the sequencing template. Repertoires were generated with immunoSEQ multiplex PCR, while TCRdb's copy carries only in-frame clones and drops some. The sample consists of around 200,000 clones, 60% to 70% of them appearing once. Study-level findings and limits: For lesional scalp, especially alopecia totalis/universalis, clonality was higher than in normal scalp. Sharing of TCR sequences between patients (possibly for HLA-related reasons) was less clear than in mice. On tofacitinib, scalp and blood still held many of the expanded lesional clones.

Sequences were derived from CD4+ T cells sorted from blood, sampled at week 4, from a patient treated with tofacitinib. The receptor's source is a human donor with alopecia areata. The rearrangement joins TRBV2 to TRBJ2-5; TRBD2 is a possible D gene (7 bases). CDR3 sequence reads: CASTLGGRGVGTQYF. CDR3 bases: TGTGCCAGCACCCTGGGGGGGCGCGGGGTGGGGACCCAGTACTTC. Full variable domain (outside the CDR3, taken from reference TRBV2 and TRBJ2-5): EPEVTQTPSHQVTQMGQEVILRCVPISNHLYFYWYRQILGQKVEFLVSFYNNEISEKSEIFDDQFSVERPDGSNFTLKIRSTKLEDSAMYFCASTLGGRGVGTQYFGPGTRLLVL.